This T cell receptor beta chain was obtained from a study of cytomegalovirus exposure and HLA in healthy donors. The study's findings and limits: Many donors shared some public TCRs, even though most TCR sequences were rare. An analysis done earlier found most TCR beta V segments productive about 90% or about 30% of the time. No immune exposure information besides CMV serostatus was available.

A note on this clone: The antigen is unknown.

CDR3 length: 18 residues. V was pared by 5 bases and J by 0 bases, with 14 bases of the junction left unmatched. Looked up from germline, CDR1 is SQVTM and CDR2 is ANQGSEA. Researchers ran the PCR with 60 Vbeta and 13 Jbeta primers. Some clones are missing from TCRdb's copy, which holds only in-frame ones; the method was immunoSEQ multiplex PCR. The sample yields roughly 70,000 clones, 60% to 85% seen once. The sequence was collected from a man between 70 and 80 years old in good health and CMV-seronegative. The sequenced sample consisted of PBMCs. The chain is built from TRBV29-1 and TRBJ2-1, with 9 bases fitting TRBD2. The CDR3 DNA reads TGCAGCGTTATCGGGCAGCGGGGGGAAAAGAGCTCCTACAATGAGCAGTTCTTC. It codes for CSVIGQRGEKSSYNEQFF.